There are a few counts of the clone carrying this T cell receptor beta chain. As yet, its antigen is unknown. These data originate in a study of blood T cells in healthy people across ages. Study-wide points: Across the age range, TCR beta diversity per million T cells fell in a roughly linear way.

Germline V gene data show CDR1 as SGHRS and CDR2 as YFSETQ. V was trimmed by 4 bases and J by 1 base, leaving 13 bases between them. The CDR3 totals 15 residues. Alongside a J-beta primer mix, a sample-barcoded 5' primer served in a second PCR lasting roughly 7 to 11 cycles. TCRdb processed the 5' RACE reads anew with MiXCR; each CDR3 protein has one entry. This table has around 1,900,000 distinct CDR3 sequences, 39% appearing once. The rearrangement joins TRBV5-1 to TRBJ2-3; a possible D gene is TRBD2 (5 bases). The sequence came from a human donor in good health. The material sequenced was blood. CDR3 DNA sequence: TGCGCCAGCAGCACACGGGAACTCCGCACAGATACGCAGTATTTT. The encoded protein is CASSTRELRTDTQYF.